What follows describes a single T cell receptor beta chain. The CDR3 length is 17 residues. V dropped 5 bases and J dropped 0 bases, with 17 bases sitting between them. Germline lookup yields CDR1 SGHTA and CDR2 FQGNSA. These data come from a study of patients and donors after allogeneic stem cell transplantation. A single record per CDR3 protein comes from TCRdb applying MiXCR to the RT-PCR reads. The table records about a million distinct CDR3 sequences, around 17% of them present only once. This sequence originates from a human donor who was either an allogeneic HSCT recipient or a stem cell or donor lymphocyte infusion donor (not recorded which). It is not recorded whose cells these are; they may come from a transplant donor. Sequencing was performed on blood, either unsorted or a sorted T cell fraction (not recorded which). The chain couples TRBV7-2 to TRBJ2-1; D is undetermined. CDR3: CASSQPDWRSSYNEQFF. Here the CDR3 DNA reads TGTGCCAGCAGCCAACCCGACTGGCGGAGCTCCTACAATGAGCAGTTCTTC.